This TCR beta chain is from a study of blood T cell repertoires in COVID-19. The wider study: The United States, Italy and Spain provided the acute and convalescent COVID-19 samples. Sources were T cells, B-cell-depleted T cells, or PBMCs; the material itself was cDNA or gDNA.

In the original processing: Quantification of nucleated cells was approximated via reference gene primer amplification. TCRdb keeps only in-frame clones here, not all; method: immunoSEQ multiplex PCR. V, J and clone size are those of that table, while D and trimming were read from the DNA. This sample has about 83,000 clones; approximately 90% occur once, and the top ten carry roughly 5.4%. V gave up 7 bases and J gave up 5 bases, with 12 bases separating them. Germline lookup yields CDR1 MNHEY and CDR2 SVGAGI. CDR3 length: 13 residues. Sequencing was carried out using peripheral blood. The gene calls are TRBV6-5 and TRBJ2-1, with D tentatively TRBD1 (6 bases). The origin of this receptor is a man aged 55-75 years with acute or convalescent COVID-19. The CDR3 DNA reads TGTGCCAGCACCGGACAGCTCGACAATGAGCAGTTCTTC. It translates to CASTGQLDNEQFF.